The next 10 T cell receptor beta chains were all read from a single sample in a study of blood T cell repertoires in COVID-19. Here immunoSEQ multiplex PCR was the method, and the copy in TCRdb shows in-frame clones only, minus some. The repertoire includes over 200,000 clones, about 90% of them detected once, and 1.9% sits in the top ten. Sequenced input: peripheral blood. The source of these receptors is a man in his forties with active or convalescent COVID-19.

On this clone itself: The same CDR3 can be traced to other DNA sequences in this sample. This sequence joins TRBV7-9 and TRBJ1-1; weak D call: TRBD1 (5 bases). The CDR3 has 13 residues. Per the germline V gene, CDR1 is SEHNR and CDR2 is FQNEAQ (reference sequence). The V and J ends lost 4 bases and 0 bases respectively, with 6 bases between them. The CDR3 reads CASSSTVNTEAFF. CDR3 coding DNA: TGTGCCAGCAGCTCGACAGTGAACACTGAAGCTTTCTTT.

The DNA of the CDR3 is TGTGCCAGCAGCTCCACCCGGGACAGGTCGAATGAAAAACTGTTTTTT. It encodes CASSSTRDRSNEKLFF. This sequence joins TRBV28 and TRBJ1-4, with 8 bases fitting TRBD1. Germline V gives CDR1 MDHEN, CDR2 SYDVKM. V was pared by 6 bases and J by 5 bases, with 11 bases of the junction left unmatched. The CDR3 has 16 residues.

The chain couples TRBV5-1 to TRBJ1-1; D perhaps matches TRBD1 (5 bases). Germline CDR1 reads SGHRS; CDR2 reads YFSETQ. Trimming cost V 0 bases and J 5 bases, with 11 bases left between them. This CDR3 spans 14 amino acids. The CDR3 loop reads CASSLAGMRTEAFF. CDR3 DNA sequence: TGCGCCAGCAGCTTGGCAGGGATGAGGACTGAAGCTTTCTTT.

The rearrangement uses TRBV5-1 and TRBJ1-1, with TRBD1 identical over 9 bases. After removal of 4 bases from V and 7 bases from J, the junction contained 8 bases not matched to a gene. Germline V lookup: CDR1 SGHRS, CDR2 YFSETQ. This CDR3 has 14 amino acids. CDR3 residues: CASSPGDREFEAFF. CDR3 coding DNA: TGCGCCAGCAGCCCGGGGGACAGGGAGTTTGAAGCTTTCTTT.

This sequence joins TRBV4-1 and TRBJ2-1, with 10 bases fitting TRBD1. The ends lost 4 bases at V and 6 bases at J; junction bases unmatched: 12. In germline, CDR1 is MGHRA, CDR2 YSYEKL. CDR3 length: 17 amino acids. CDR3 amino acids: CASSRPLEGTGVNEQFF. DNA for the CDR3: TGCGCCAGCAGCCGCCCCCTAGAAGGGACAGGGGTCAATGAGCAGTTCTTC.

The chain is built from TRBV12-3 or TRBV12-4 and TRBJ2-3; tentative D call: TRBD2 (6 bases). The CDR3 has 13 amino acids. The V end was cut by 8 bases, the J end by 2 bases, with 11 bases between. CDR3 sequence: CASRETITDTQYF. In DNA form, the CDR3 reads TGTGCCAGCCGGGAGACGATCACAGATACGCAGTATTTT.

The rearrangement joins TRBV7-3 to TRBJ2-7, with a tentative D call TRBD1 (6 bases). V was pared by 3 bases and J by 5 bases, with 11 bases between. Germline V CDR1 and CDR2: SGHTA, FQGTGA. The CDR3 has 13 amino acids. CDR3 bases: TGTGCCAGCAGCTTCCAACAGGGTAACGAGCAGTACTTC. Protein sequence: CASSFQQGNEQYF.

The chain links TRBV5-6 to TRBJ2-5, with D possibly being TRBD1 (7 bases). The CDR3 loop spans 13 amino acids. CDR1 SGHDT and CDR2 YYEEEE come from the germline V gene. V gave up 6 bases and J gave up 4 bases, with 13 bases separating them. CDR3 region: CASTNRGGETQYF. The DNA for the CDR3 is TGTGCCAGCACCAACAGGGGAGGAGAGACCCAGTACTTC. The entire variable domain, with the rest obtained from reference TRBV5-6 and TRBJ2-5, is as follows: DAGVTQSPTHLIKTRGQQVTLRCSPKSGHDTVSWYQQALGQGPQFIFQYYEEEERQRGNFPDRFSGHQFPNYSSELNVNALLLGDSALYLCASTNRGGETQYFGPGTRLLVL.

For this clone: At one of its ends the junction is not consistent with the germline gene, which may arise from a read error. The chain couples TRBV10-3 to TRBJ2-5; TRBD2 matches 11 bases. The V gene's germline CDR1 is ENHRY and CDR2 SYGVKD. The CDR3 is 14 amino acids. For the CDR3, the DNA is TGTGCCACCAGTAGCGGGGGGGAGGGGGAGACCCAGTACTTC. As protein: CATSSGGEGETQYF.

The V gene is TRBV24-1, the J gene TRBJ2-7; no reliable D call. Germline V CDR1 and CDR2: KGHDR, SFDVKD. CDR3 length equals 12 residues. V lost 6 bases and J 2 bases, leaving 7 bases between the germline ends. Here the CDR3 DNA reads TGTGCCACCAGTCTAGTCCCCTACGAGCAGTACTTC. Residues: CATSLVPYEQYF.